This T cell receptor (beta chain) was sequenced in a study of T cells in Graves' hyperthyroidism and ophthalmopathy. Germline V gives CDR1 SGHAT, CDR2 FQNNGV. V gave up 3 bases and J gave up 9 bases; unmatched junction bases: 9. There are 15 residues in the CDR3. This clonotype occurred a few times. TCR beta CDR3 regions were amplified from RNA transcripts. The TCR CDR3 first-round RT-PCR relied on the HTBI primer set. TCRdb redid the calling of the multiplex PCR reads with MiXCR, one entry per CDR3 protein. The sample consists of about 250,000 distinct CDR3 sequences, roughly 20% of them appearing once.

Sequencing was done on a sample of blood. The V gene is TRBV11-2, the J gene TRBJ2-1, with 9 nucleotides matching TRBD2. This receptor was identified in a man aged 25-45 years with Graves' ophthalmopathy. The CDR3, as DNA: TGTGCCAGCAGCTTCCCCGGGACTAGCAGTGGTGAGCAGTTCTTC. The encoded protein is CASSFPGTSSGEQFF.